This T cell receptor (beta chain) is from a study of OX40 agonist ivuxolimab in advanced cancers. For the study at large: Ivuxolimab was administered intravenously to patients at 0.01 to 10 mg/kg every 2 weeks. Dose-escalation patients suffered from hepatocellular carcinoma, melanoma, renal cell or head and neck cancer.

A history of autoimmune disease or systemic immunosuppression excluded patients. Regarding the study as a whole: At 0.1 to 3.0 mg/kg and by week 6, CD4+ and CD8+ T cells in the blood had expanded clonally.

Sequencing used immunoSEQ multiplex PCR; TCRdb keeps in-frame clones, though not all of them. The sample has approximately 70,000 clones; 80% to 95% are singletons. Germline CDR1 reads MNHEY; CDR2 reads SVGAGI. The length of the CDR3 is 14 residues. The V gene end was trimmed by 2 bases and the J gene end by 2 bases; junction bases not matched to a gene: 2. With respect to this clone: Its antigen is not known.

This receptor was obtained from an adult with an advanced solid tumor such as melanoma, head and neck, liver or kidney cancer. The sequencing used CD4+ or CD8+ T cells sorted from blood, collected in a trial of the OX40 agonist ivuxolimab. V and J are TRBV6-5 and TRBJ2-7; 8 nucleotides align to TRBD1. CDR3 loop: CASSYAGQAYEQYF. CDR3 DNA sequence: TGTGCCAGCAGTTACGCGGGACAGGCCTACGAGCAGTACTTC.